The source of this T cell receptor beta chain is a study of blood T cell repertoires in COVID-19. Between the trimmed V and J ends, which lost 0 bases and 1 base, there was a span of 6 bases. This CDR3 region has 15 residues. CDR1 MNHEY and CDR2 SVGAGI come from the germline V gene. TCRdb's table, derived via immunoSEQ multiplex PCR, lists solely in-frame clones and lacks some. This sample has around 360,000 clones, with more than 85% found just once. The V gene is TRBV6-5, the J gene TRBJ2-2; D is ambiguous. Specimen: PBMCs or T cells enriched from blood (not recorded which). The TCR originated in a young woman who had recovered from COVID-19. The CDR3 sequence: CASSYSKRNTGELFF. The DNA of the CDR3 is TGTGCCAGCAGTTACTCGAAGCGGAACACCGGGGAGCTGTTTTTT.